This T cell receptor beta chain was sequenced during a study of cytomegalovirus exposure and HLA in healthy donors. The PCR ran on 60 Vbeta and 13 Jbeta primers. The method was immunoSEQ multiplex PCR; TCRdb's version includes in-frame clones alone and lacks a portion of them. The sample shows some 60,000 clones, over 75% of them seen only once. General study findings and limits: With later analysis, a missense DCLRE1C variant became linked to TCR beta V- and J-gene trimming. The classifier, whose performance was assessed in both the original and validation cohorts, reportedly diagnosed cytomegalovirus status with high specificity and sensitivity. The later analysis indicated that the majority of CMV-associated TCR beta chains appeared HLA-restricted. In an earlier analysis, most TCR beta V segments were productive about 87% or about 30% of the time.

This CDR3 has 16 amino acids. The germline CDR1 and CDR2 sequences are SGHDT and YYEEEE. V lost 7 bases and J lost 2; bases outside the gene matches: 13. As concerns this clone: Its antigen remains unknown.

This TCR derives from a male donor in good health and CMV-seronegative. The sequencing sample was made of PBMCs. The chain employs TRBV5-6 and TRBJ2-3, with 7 bases lining up with TRBD2. The CDR3 DNA is TGTGCCAGCGCCTCCACGGGGGGACTTTACACAGATACGCAGTATTTT. It is translated as CASASTGGLYTDTQYF. The full variable domain, rest sourced from reference TRBV5-6 and TRBJ2-3, is DAGVTQSPTHLIKTRGQQVTLRCSPKSGHDTVSWYQQALGQGPQFIFQYYEEEERQRGNFPDRFSGHQFPNYSSELNVNALLLGDSALYLCASASTGGLYTDTQYFGPGTRLTVL.